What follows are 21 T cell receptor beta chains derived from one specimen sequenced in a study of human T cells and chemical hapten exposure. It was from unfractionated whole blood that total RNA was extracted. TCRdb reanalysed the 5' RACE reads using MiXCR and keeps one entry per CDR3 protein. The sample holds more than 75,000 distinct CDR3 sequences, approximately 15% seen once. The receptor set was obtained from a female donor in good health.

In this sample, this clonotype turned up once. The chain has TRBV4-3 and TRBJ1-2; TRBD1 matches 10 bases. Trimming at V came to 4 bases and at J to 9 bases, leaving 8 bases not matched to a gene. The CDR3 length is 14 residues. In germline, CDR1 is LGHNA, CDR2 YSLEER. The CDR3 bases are TGCGCCAGCAGCCCCTCGGGGACAGGGGTGAGCTACACCTTC. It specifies CASSPSGTGVSYTF.

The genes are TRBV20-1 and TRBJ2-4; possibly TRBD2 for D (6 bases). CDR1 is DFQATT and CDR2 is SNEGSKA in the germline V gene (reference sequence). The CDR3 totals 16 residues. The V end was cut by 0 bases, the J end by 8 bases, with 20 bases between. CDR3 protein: CSARDNLGGIWDIQYF. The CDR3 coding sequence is TGCAGTGCTAGAGATAACTTAGGCGGGATCTGGGACATTCAGTACTTC.

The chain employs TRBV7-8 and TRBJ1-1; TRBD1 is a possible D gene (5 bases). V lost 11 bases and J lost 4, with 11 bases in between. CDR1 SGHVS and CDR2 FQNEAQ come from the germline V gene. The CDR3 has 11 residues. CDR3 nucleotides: TGTGCCGCTGGGAGGGGCACTGAAGCTTTCTTT. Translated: CAAGRGTEAFF.

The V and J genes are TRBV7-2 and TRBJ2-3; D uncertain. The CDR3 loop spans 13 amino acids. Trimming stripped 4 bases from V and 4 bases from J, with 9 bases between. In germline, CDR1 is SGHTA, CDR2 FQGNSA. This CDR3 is CASSSRTADTQYF. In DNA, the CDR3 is TGTGCCAGCAGCTCCCGAACTGCAGATACGCAGTATTTT.

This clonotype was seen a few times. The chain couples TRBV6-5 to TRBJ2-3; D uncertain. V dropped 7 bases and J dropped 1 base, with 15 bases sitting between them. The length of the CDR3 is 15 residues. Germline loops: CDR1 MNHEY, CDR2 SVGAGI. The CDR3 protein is CASMGRTHRTDTQYF. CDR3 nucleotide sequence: TGTGCCAGCATGGGAAGGACCCATCGCACAGATACGCAGTATTTT.

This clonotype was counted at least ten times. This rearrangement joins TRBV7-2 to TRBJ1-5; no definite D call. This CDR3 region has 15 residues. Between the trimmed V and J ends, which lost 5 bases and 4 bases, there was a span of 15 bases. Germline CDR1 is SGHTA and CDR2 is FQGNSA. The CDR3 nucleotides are TGTGCCAGCAGCCCTAGGGTAGAAGCAAATCAGCCCCAGCATTTT. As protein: CASSPRVEANQPQHF. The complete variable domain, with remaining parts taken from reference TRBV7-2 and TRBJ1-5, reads GAGVSQSPSNKVTEKGKDVELRCDPISGHTALYWYRQSLGQGLEFLIYFQGNSAPDKSGLPSDRFSAERTGGSVSTLTIQRTQQEDSAVYLCASSPRVEANQPQHFGDGTRLSIL.

This chain's CDR3 is CASSLSGLAGDSYEQYF. For the CDR3, the DNA is TGTGCCAGCAGCCTATCCGGACTAGCGGGCGATTCCTACGAGCAGTACTTC. The V and J genes are TRBV4-2 and TRBJ2-7, with 11 bases aligning to TRBD2. V was pared by 4 bases and J by 1 base, with 9 bases of the junction left unmatched. CDR1 and CDR2 (germline): LGHNA, YNFKEQ. The CDR3 has 17 residues.

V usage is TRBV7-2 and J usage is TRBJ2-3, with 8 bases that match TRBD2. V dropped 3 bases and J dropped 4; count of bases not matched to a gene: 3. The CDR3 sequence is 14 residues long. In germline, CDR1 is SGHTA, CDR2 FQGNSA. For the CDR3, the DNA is TGTGCCAGCAGCTTTGGACTAGCAGCAGATACGCAGTATTTT. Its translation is CASSFGLAADTQYF.

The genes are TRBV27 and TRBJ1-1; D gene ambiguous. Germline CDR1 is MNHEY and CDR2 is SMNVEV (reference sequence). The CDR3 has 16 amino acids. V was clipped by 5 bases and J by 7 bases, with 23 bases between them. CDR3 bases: TGTGCCAGCAGTCCTGACCCAGCAGGTCGCACAATTGAAGCTTTCTTT. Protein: CASSPDPAGRTIEAFF.

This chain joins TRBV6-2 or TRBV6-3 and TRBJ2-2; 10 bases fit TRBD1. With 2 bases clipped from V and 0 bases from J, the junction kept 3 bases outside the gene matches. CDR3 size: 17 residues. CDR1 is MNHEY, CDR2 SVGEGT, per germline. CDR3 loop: CASSYAGQGTNTGELFF. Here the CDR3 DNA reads TGTGCCAGCAGTTACGCGGGACAGGGGACGAACACCGGGGAGCTGTTTTTT.

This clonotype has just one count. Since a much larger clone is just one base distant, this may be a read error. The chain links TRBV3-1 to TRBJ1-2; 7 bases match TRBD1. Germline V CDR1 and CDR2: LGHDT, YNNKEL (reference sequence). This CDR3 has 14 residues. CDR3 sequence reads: CDSSQDYRGGGYTF. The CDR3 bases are TGTGACAGCAGCCAAGATTACAGGGGCGGAGGCTACACCTTC.

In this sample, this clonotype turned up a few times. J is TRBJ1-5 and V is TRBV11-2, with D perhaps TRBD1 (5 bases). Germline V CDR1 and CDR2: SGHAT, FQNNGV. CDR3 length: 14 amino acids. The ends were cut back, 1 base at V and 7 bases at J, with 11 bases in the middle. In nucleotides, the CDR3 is TGTGCCAGCAGCTTAGGCAGGGTAGGACAGCCCCAGCATTTT. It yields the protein CASSLGRVGQPQHF.

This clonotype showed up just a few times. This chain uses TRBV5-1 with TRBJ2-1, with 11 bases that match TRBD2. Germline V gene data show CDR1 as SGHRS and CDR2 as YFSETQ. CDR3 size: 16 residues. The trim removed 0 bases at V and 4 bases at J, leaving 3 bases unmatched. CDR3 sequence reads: CASSLALAGGYNEQFF. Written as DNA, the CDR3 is TGCGCCAGCAGCTTGGCCCTAGCGGGAGGTTACAATGAGCAGTTCTTC.

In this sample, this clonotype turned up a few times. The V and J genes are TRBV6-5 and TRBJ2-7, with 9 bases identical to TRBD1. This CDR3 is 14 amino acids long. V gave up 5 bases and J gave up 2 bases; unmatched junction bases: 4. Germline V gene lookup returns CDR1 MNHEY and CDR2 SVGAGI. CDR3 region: CASSGTGKAYEQYF. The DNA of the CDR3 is TGTGCCAGCAGTGGGACAGGGAAAGCCTACGAGCAGTACTTC.

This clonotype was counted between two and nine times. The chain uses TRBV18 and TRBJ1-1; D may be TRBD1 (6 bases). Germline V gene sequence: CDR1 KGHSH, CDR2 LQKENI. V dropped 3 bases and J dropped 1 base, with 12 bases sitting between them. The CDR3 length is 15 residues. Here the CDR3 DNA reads TGTGCCAGCTCACCTCAGACAGGCGCGAACACTGAAGCTTTCTTT. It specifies CASSPQTGANTEAFF.

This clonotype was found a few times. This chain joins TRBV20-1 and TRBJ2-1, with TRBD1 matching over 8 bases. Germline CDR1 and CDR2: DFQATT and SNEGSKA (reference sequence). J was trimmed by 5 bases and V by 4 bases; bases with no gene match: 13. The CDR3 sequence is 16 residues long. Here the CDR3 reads CSAMPRDRGFDNEQFF. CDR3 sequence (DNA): TGCAGTGCTATGCCCCGAGACAGGGGATTCGACAATGAGCAGTTCTTC.

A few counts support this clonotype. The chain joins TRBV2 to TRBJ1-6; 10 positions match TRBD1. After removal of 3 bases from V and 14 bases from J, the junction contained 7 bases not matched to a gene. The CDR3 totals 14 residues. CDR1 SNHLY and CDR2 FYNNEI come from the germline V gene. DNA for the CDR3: TGTGCCAGCAGTGATTGGACAGGGGGTGGTTCCCTCCACTTT. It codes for CASSDWTGGGSLHF.

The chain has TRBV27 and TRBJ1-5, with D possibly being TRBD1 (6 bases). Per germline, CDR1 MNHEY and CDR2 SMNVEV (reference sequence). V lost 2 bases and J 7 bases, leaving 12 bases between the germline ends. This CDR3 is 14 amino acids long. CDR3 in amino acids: CASSLRTVGQPQHF. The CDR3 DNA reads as TGTGCCAGCAGTTTACGGACAGTTGGGCAGCCCCAGCATTTT.

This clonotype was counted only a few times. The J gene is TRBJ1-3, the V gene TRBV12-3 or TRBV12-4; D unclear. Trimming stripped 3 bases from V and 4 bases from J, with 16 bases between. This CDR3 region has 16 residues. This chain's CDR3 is CASSFAANVKGNTIYF. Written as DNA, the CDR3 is TGTGCCAGCAGTTTCGCAGCTAACGTAAAAGGAAACACCATATATTTT.

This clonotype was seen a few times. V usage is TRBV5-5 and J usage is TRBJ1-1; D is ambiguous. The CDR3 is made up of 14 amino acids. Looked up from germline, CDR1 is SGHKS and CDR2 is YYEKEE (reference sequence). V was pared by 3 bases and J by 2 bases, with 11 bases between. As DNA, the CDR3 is TGTGCCAGCAGCTCCGCTTTACTCAACACTGAAGCTTTCTTT. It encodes CASSSALLNTEAFF.

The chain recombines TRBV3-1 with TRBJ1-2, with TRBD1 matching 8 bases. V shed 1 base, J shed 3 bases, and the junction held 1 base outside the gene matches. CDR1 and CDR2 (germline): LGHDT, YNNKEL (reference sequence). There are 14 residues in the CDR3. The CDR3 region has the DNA TGTGCCAGCAGCCAAGCGACAGGGGACTATGGCTACACCTTC. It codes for CASSQATGDYGYTF.